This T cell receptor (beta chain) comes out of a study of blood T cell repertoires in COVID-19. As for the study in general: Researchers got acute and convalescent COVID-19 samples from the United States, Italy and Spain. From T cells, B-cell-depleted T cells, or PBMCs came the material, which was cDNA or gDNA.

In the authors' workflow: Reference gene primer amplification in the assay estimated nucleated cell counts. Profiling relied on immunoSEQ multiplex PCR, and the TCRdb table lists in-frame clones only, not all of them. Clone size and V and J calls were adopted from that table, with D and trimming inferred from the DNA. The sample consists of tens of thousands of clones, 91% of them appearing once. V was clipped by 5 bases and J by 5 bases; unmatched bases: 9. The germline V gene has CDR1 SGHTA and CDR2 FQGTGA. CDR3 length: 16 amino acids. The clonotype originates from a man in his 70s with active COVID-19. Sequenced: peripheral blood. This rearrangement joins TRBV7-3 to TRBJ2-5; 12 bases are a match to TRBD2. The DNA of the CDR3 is TGTGCCAGCAGCGAACTAGCGGGGGGCGCCCGGGAGACCCAGTACTTC. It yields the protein CASSELAGGARETQYF.